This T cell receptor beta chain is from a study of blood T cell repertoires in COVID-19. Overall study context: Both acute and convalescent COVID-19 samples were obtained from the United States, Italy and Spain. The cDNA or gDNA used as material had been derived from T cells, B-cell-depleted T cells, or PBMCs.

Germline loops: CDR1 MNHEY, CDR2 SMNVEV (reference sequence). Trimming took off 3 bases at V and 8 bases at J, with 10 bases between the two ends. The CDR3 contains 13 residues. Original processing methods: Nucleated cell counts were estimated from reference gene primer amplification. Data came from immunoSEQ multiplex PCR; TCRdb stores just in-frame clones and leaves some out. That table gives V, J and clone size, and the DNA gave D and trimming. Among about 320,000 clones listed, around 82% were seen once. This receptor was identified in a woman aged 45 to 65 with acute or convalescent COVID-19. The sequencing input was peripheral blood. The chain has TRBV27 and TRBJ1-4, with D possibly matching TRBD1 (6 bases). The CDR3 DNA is TGTGCCAGCAGTTTTTTCAGGGGCGAAAAACTGTTTTTT. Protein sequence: CASSFFRGEKLFF.